In this sample, the clone carrying this T cell receptor beta chain turned up many times. Its antigen is still unknown. V was cut by 5 bases and J by 0 bases, with 20 bases left in between. Germline-derived CDR1 and CDR2 are DFQATT and SNEGSKA (reference sequence). The length of the CDR3 is 17 residues. The sample belongs to a study of human T cells and chemical hapten exposure. Findings and limits, study-wide: After DPC sensitization, TCRs above 1 in 1000 frequency showed no change.

Original handling: With a range of about 23,224 to 750,000, the median per sample was around 97,000 TCRs. MiXCR, applied by TCRdb to the RACE reads, yields one record per CDR3 protein. The V and J calls shown here were made by TCRdb, not taken from the authors' results. The profile shows around 45,000 distinct CDR3 sequences, 4% to 4.5% of them singletons. Time point in this sample: healthy volunteer bleed at 2 weeks. The starting material, unfractionated whole blood, was used for total RNA extraction. V gene TRBV20-1 combines with J gene TRBJ2-4; D not resolved. The receptor comes from a human donor in good health. Some clones in this sample may be carry-over from other donors' samples. Sequenced sample: whole blood. The CDR3 sequence is CSAPHLVEFLAKNIQYF. CDR3 in DNA: TGCAGTGCTCCCCACTTGGTTGAGTTCCTAGCCAAAAACATTCAGTACTTC.